This is a list of T cell receptor beta chains from one sample in a study of naive CD8 T cells in extremely preterm neonates. Assay: immunoSEQ multiplex PCR; the TCRdb copy retains only in-frame clones and omits some. Here the sample spans about 4,800 clones, approximately 97% being singletons. The sequenced sample was naive CD8+ T cells from cord blood. These receptor sequences come from a newborn in good health. The CDR3 runs from the conserved cysteine through the conserved F or W. The order of the fields is CDR3 length, J gene, clone size, D gene, V gene, CDR3 DNA, CDR3 protein. D genes are given only for firm matches. Size is stated for part of the rows, as once, few or many counts, or as a class when the clone is expanded.

14	TRBJ1-2	.	TRBD1	TRBV30	TGTGCCTGGAGTGAAGGGACAGGGGGACATGGCTACACCTTC	CAWSEGTGGHGYTF
15	TRBJ2-2	.	.	TRBV7-2	TGTGCCAGCAGCCTCCCGGGGTACCACACCGGGGAGCTGTTTTTT	CASSLPGYHTGELFF
11	TRBJ2-5	.	.	TRBV7-9	TGTGCCAGCAGCCGGGGAGGAGAGCAGTACTTC	CASSRGGEQYF
15	TRBJ2-5	.	.	TRBV4-1	TGCGCCAGCAGCCAAGAACTACCCCTCGAAGAGACCCAGTACTTC	CASSQELPLEETQYF
17	TRBJ2-3	.	TRBD2	TRBV5-4	TGTGCCAGCAGCCCACTGGGGCTAGCGGGGGCGGGAGATACGCAGTATTTT	CASSPLGLAGAGDTQYF
11	TRBJ1-2	once	TRBD1	TRBV30	TGTGCCTGGACAGGGGGCTATGGCTACACCTTC	CAWTGGYGYTF
16	TRBJ1-5	.	TRBD1	TRBV19	TGTGCCAGTAGTATAGATGGACAGGGTAGCAATCAGCCCCAGCATTTT	CASSIDGQGSNQPQHF
15	TRBJ1-1	.	TRBD1	TRBV6-5	TGTGCCAGCATTCCGGGACAGGGCGTGTACACTGAAGCTTTCTTT	CASIPGQGVYTEAFF
15	TRBJ2-7	once	.	TRBV7-2	TGTGCCAGCAGCCCAGAGGCAGGGAACTCCTACGAGCAGTACTTC	CASSPEAGNSYEQYF
15	TRBJ2-1	.	TRBD2	TRBV10-3	TGTGCCATCAGTGAAGGGACTAGGTCCTACAATGAGCAGTTCTTC	CAISEGTRSYNEQFF
15	TRBJ2-7	.	TRBD2	TRBV27	TGTGCCAGCAGTTTATTTGGAGCGGGATCCTACGAGCAGTACTTC	CASSLFGAGSYEQYF
11	TRBJ1-2	.	.	TRBV29-1	TGCAGCGTCGACATGAACTATGGCTACACCTTC	CSVDMNYGYTF
13	TRBJ2-5	.	.	TRBV19	TGTGCCAGTAGTATAAGGGGCCAAGAGACCCAGTACTTC	CASSIRGQETQYF
12	TRBJ2-3	.	.	TRBV5-6	TGTGCCAGCAGCCGCCTAGGAGATACGCAGTATTTT	CASSRLGDTQYF
14	TRBJ1-6	.	TRBD1	TRBV6-1	TGTGCCAGCCACCCGAGACAGGGGTATTCACCCCTCCACTTT	CASHPRQGYSPLHF
15	TRBJ2-3	.	TRBD2	TRBV28	TGTGCCACCCTGGCAGCGGGGTTTAGCACAGATACGCAGTATTTT	CATLAAGFSTDTQYF
14	TRBJ2-1	.	.	TRBV30	TGTGCCTGGAGTGTAGGCGGGGCGGGCAATGAGCAGTTCTTC	CAWSVGGAGNEQFF
13	TRBJ1-1	once	.	TRBV13	TGTGCCAGCAGCTTTCAGGGGAACACTGAAGCTTTCTTT	CASSFQGNTEAFF
12	TRBJ1-1	.	.	TRBV5-1	TGCGCCAGCAGGTCTGAGGTCACTGAAGCTTTCTTT	CASRSEVTEAFF
21	TRBJ1-5	.	.	TRBV14	TGTGCCAGCAGGCTCGAGTATAACCGATCCGGGGACTTACGTAGCAATCAGCCCCAGCATTTT	CASRLEYNRSGDLRSNQPQHF
15	TRBJ2-1	.	TRBD2	TRBV7-2	TGTGCCAGCAGCTCGAGCGGGGGGGCCTACAATGAGCAGTTCTTC	CASSSSGGAYNEQFF
14	TRBJ2-1	.	TRBD2	TRBV10-2	TGCGCCAGCAGCGCAGCGGGGGCCTACAATGAGCAGTTCTTC	CASSAAGAYNEQFF
14	TRBJ2-1	.	.	TRBV27	TGTGCCAGCAGTGCACTGGGGGGATGGAATGAGCAGTTCTTC	CASSALGGWNEQFF
15	TRBJ1-2	.	.	TRBV14	TGTGCCAGCAGCCAAGACGGGTCGTCTAACTATGGCTACACCTTC	CASSQDGSSNYGYTF
15	TRBJ1-1	.	.	TRBV6-1	TGTGCCAGCAGTGAAGACACAGGATTGAACACTGAAGCTTTCTTT	CASSEDTGLNTEAFF
14	TRBJ1-2	.	.	TRBV10-2	TGCGCCAGCACCAAGGGGGGGGGCTTTTATGGCTACACCTTC	CASTKGGGFYGYTF
14	TRBJ2-7	.	.	TRBV5-4	TGTGCCAGCAGCTTTCGAGGGGGGGCTTACGAGCAGTACTTC	CASSFRGGAYEQYF
17	TRBJ1-3	.	TRBD1	TRBV11-2	TGTGCCAGCAGCTTAAGCCTACAGGGGGCGAGTGGAAACACCATATATTTT	CASSLSLQGASGNTIYF
15	TRBJ2-5	.	TRBD1	TRBV5-6	TGTGCCAGCAGCTCGAGAACAGGGGGCAGGGAGACCCAGTACTTC	CASSSRTGGRETQYF